This TCR beta chain was captured by sequencing in a study of T-cell memory formation after mild COVID-19. Germline CDR1 and CDR2: SEHNR and FQNEAQ (reference sequence). There are 15 residues in the CDR3. With 8 bases clipped from V and 2 bases from J, the junction kept 11 bases outside the gene matches. Study-wide results and limits: Later expanders leaned CD4+, whereas clones that contracted between day 15 and 85 were balanced CD4/CD8. Whether second-wave clones peaking at day 37 were SARS-CoV-2 specific went unconfirmed. The study found contracting CD4+ clones mainly in CM and EM and contracting CD8+ clones in EMRA.

TCRdb passed the 5' RACE reads through MiXCR, listing each CDR3 protein once. Found here are 550,000 to 600,000 distinct CDR3 sequences, roughly 22% of them singletons; the top ten hold around 7.7%. This clonotype has a handful of counts. Its antigen is undetermined. Material for sequencing was PBMCs or a T cell subset sorted from them (not recorded which). The sequence derives from an adult woman who had mild COVID-19 (a few samples of this study predate the infection). Cell type and time point are not known. The chain joins TRBV7-9 to TRBJ2-5, with 7 bases aligning to TRBD2. The CDR3 sequence is CASAPNLAEQETQYF. The CDR3 DNA is TGTGCCAGCGCACCAAATCTAGCGGAACAAGAGACCCAGTACTTC.